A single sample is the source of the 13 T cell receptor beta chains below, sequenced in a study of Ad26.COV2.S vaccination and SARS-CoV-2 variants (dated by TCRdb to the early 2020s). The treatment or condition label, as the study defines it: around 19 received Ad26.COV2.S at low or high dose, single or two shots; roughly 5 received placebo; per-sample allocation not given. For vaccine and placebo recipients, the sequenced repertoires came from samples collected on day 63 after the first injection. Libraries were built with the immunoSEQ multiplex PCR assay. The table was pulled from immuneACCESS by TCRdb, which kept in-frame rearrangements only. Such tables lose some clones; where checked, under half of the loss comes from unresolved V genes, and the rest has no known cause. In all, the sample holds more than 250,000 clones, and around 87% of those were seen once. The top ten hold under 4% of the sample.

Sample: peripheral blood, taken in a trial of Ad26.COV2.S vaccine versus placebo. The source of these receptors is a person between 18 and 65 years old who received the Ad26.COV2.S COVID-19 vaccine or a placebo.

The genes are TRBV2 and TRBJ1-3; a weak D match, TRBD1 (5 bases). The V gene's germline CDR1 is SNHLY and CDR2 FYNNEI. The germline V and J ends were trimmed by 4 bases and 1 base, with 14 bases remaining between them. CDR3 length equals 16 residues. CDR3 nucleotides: TGTGCCAGCAGTGTCAGCAGGGTATTATCTGGAAACACCATATATTTT. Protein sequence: CASSVSRVLSGNTIYF.

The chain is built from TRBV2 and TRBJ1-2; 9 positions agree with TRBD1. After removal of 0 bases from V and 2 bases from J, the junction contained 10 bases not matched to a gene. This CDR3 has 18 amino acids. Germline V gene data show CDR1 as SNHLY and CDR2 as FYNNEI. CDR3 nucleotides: TGTGCCAGCAGTGAAGCGCTTCGGGACAGGGCCTCAAACTATGGCTACACCTTC. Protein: CASSEALRDRASNYGYTF.

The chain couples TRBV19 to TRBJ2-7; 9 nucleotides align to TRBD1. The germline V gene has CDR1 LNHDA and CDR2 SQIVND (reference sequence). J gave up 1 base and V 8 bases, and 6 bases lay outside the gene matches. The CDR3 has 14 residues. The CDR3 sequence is CASSTGTGSYEQYF. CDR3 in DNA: TGTGCCAGTTCAACCGGGACAGGGTCCTACGAGCAGTACTTC.

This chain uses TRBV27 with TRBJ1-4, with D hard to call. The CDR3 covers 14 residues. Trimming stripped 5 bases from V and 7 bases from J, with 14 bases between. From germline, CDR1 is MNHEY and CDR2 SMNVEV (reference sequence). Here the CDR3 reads CASSLQTSGEKLFF. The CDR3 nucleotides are TGTGCCAGCAGTCTCCAGACTTCGGGTGAAAAACTGTTTTTT.

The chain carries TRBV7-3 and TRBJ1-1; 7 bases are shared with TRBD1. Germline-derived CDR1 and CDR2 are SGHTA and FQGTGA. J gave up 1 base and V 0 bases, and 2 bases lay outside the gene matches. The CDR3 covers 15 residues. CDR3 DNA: TGTGCCAGCAGCTTAACCTGGACAGGGAACACTGAAGCTTTCTTT. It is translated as CASSLTWTGNTEAFF. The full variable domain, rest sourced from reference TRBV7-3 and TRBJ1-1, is GAGVSQTPSNKVTEKGKYVELRCDPISGHTALYWYRQSLGQGPEFLIYFQGTGAADDSGLPNDRFFAVRPEGSVSTLKIQRTERGDSAVYLCASSLTWTGNTEAFFGQGTRLTVV.

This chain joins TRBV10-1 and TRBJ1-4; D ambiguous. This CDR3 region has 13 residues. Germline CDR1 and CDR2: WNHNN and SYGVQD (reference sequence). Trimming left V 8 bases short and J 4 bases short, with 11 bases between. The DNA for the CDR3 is TGCGCCAGCCAACCGCGCCTTAATGAAAAACTGTTTTTT. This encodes CASQPRLNEKLFF.

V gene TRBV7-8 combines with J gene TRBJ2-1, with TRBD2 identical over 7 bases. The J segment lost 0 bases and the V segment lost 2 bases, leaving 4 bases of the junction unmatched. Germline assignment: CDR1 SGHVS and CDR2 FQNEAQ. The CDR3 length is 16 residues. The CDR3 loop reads CASSLLGGSSYNEQFF. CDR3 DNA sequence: TGTGCCAGCAGCTTACTCGGCGGGAGCTCCTACAATGAGCAGTTCTTC.

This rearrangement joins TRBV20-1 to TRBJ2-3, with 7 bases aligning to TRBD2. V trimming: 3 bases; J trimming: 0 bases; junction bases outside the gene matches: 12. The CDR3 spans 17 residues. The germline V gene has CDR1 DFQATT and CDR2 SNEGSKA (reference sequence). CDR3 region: CSASPLGGRTSTDTQYF. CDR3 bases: TGCAGTGCTAGTCCGCTTGGCGGGAGAACAAGCACAGATACGCAGTATTTT.

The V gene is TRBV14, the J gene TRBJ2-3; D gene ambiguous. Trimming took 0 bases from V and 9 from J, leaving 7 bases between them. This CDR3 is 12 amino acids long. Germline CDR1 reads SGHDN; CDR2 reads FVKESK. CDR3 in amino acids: CASSQEFGTQYF. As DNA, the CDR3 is TGTGCCAGCAGCCAAGAATTTGGAACGCAGTATTTT.

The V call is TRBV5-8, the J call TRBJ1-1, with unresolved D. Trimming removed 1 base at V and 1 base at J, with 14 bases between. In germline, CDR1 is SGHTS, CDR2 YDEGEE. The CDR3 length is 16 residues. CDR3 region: CASSLQLDIANTEAFF. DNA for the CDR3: TGTGCCAGCAGCTTGCAACTCGACATCGCGAACACTGAAGCTTTCTTT. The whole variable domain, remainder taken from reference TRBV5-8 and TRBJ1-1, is EAGVTQSPTHLIKTRGQQATLRCSPISGHTSVYWYQQALGLGLQFLLWYDEGEERNRGNFPPRFSGRQFPNYSSELNVNALELEDSALYLCASSLQLDIANTEAFFGQGTRLTVV.

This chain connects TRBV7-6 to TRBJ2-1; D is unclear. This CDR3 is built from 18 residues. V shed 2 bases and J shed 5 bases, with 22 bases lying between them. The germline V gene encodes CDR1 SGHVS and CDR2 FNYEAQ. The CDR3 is CASSLTGPVAPTHNEQFF. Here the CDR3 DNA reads TGTGCCAGCAGCTTAACGGGCCCCGTGGCCCCCACCCACAATGAGCAGTTCTTC.

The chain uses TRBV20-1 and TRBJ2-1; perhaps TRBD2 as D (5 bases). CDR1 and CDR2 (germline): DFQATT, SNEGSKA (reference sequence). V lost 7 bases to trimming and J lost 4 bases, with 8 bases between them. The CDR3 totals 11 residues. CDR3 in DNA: TGCAGTGGGCGGGTTTACAATGAGCAGTTCTTC. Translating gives CSGRVYNEQFF.

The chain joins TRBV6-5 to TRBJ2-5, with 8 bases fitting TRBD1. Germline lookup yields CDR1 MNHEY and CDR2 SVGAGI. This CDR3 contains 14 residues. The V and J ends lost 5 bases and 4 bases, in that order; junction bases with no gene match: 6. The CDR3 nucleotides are TGTGCCAGCAGTAACGGACAGGGCGGAGAGACCCAGTACTTC. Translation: CASSNGQGGETQYF.